The clone carrying this T cell receptor beta chain was seen ten or more times. Its antigen is undetermined. These data come from a study of CD8 T cells in ankylosing spondylitis. Findings and limits, study-wide: Relatively rare in peripheral blood, disease-linked clones were also CD8+. For ankylosing spondylitis blood, a TCR beta motif of roughly 8 highly homologous variants appeared characteristic. There were earlier reports of some motif variants in reactive arthritis synovial fluid and blood.

Libraries for TCR beta were made by quantitative 5'-RACE with molecular barcodes. TCRdb re-called the 5' RACE reads with MiXCR, one entry per CDR3 protein. Here the sample spans fewer than 550,000 distinct CDR3 sequences, roughly 5.2% being singletons. In germline, CDR1 is MDHEN, CDR2 SYDVKM. The CDR3 sequence is 11 residues long. Between the trimmed V and J ends, which lost 4 bases and 10 bases, there was a span of 8 bases. This TCR was recovered from a male donor with ankylosing spondylitis. Sequencing was done on a sample of blood, either unsorted or a sorted T cell fraction (not recorded which). The chain combines TRBV28 with TRBJ1-5; D is ambiguous. The CDR3 bases are TGTGCCAGCAGTTGGAGAGGACCCCAGCATTTT. Its translation: CASSWRGPQHF. The whole variable domain, remainder taken from reference TRBV28 and TRBJ1-5, is DVKVTQSSRYLVKRTGEKVFLECVQDMDHENMFWYRQDPGLGLRLIYFSYDVKMKEKGDIPEGYSVSREKKERFSLILESASTNQTSMYLCASSWRGPQHFGDGTRLSIL.